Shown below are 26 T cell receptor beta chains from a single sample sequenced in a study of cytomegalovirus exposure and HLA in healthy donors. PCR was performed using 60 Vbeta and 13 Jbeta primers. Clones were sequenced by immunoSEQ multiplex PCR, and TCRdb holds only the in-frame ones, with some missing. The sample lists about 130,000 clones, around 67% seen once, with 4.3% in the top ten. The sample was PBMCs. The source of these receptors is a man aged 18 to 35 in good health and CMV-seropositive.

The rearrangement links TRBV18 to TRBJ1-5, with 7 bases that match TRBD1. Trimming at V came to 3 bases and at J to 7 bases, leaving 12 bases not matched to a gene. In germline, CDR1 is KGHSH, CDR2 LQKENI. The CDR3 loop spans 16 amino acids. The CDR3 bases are TGTGCCAGCTCACCGTTTAACAGGGGTGCCAGCCAGCCCCAGCATTTT. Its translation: CASSPFNRGASQPQHF.

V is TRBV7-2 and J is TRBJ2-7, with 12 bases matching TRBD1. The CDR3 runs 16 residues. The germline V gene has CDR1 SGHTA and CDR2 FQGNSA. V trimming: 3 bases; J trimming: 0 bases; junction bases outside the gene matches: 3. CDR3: CASSLWGQGASYEQYF. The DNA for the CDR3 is TGTGCCAGCAGCTTGTGGGGACAGGGGGCCTCCTACGAGCAGTACTTC. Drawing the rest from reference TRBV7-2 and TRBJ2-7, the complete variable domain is GAGVSQSPSNKVTEKGKDVELRCDPISGHTALYWYRQSLGQGLEFLIYFQGNSAPDKSGLPSDRFSAERTGGSVSTLTIQRTQQEDSAVYLCASSLWGQGASYEQYFGPGTRLTVT.

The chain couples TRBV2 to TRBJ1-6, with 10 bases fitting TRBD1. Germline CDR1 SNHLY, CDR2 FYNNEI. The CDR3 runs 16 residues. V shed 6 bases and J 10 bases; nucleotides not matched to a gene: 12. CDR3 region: CASSEIRTGGGSPLHF. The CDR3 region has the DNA TGTGCCAGCAGCGAAATTCGGACAGGGGGGGGATCACCCCTCCACTTT.

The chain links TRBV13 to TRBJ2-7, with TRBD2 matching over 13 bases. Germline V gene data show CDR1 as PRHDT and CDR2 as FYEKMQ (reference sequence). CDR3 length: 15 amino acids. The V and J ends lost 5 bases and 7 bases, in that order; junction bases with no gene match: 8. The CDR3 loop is CASSAGTSGTLEQYF. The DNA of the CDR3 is TGTGCCAGCAGCGCCGGGACTAGCGGGACTCTGGAGCAGTACTTC.

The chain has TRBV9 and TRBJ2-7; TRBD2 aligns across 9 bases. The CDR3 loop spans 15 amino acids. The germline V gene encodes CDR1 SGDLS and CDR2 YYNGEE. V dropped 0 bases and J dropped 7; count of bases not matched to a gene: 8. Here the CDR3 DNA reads TGTGCCAGCAGCGTAGGTAGCGGGGGAAATGTAGAGCAGTACTTC. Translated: CASSVGSGGNVEQYF.

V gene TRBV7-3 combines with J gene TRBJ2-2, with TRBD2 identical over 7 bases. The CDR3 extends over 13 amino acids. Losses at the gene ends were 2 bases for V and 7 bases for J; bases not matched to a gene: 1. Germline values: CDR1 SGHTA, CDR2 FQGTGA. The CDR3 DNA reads TGTGCCAGCAGCTTAGGGAGGGACGGGGAGCTGTTTTTT. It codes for CASSLGRDGELFF.

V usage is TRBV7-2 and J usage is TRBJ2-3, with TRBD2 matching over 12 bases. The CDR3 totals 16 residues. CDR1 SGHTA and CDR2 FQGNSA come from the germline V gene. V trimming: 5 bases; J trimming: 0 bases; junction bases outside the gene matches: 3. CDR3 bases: TGTGCCAGCAGCCCAGGGACTAGCGGGAGCACAGATACGCAGTATTTT. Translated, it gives CASSPGTSGSTDTQYF.

The CDR3 DNA follows: TGTGCCAGCAGCTTTCAAACGGAGCAAGAGACCCAGTACTTC. Protein: CASSFQTEQETQYF. The chain combines TRBV7-6 with TRBJ2-5, with D unresolved. Germline CDR1 reads SGHVS; CDR2 reads FNYEAQ. The CDR3 runs 14 residues. V was shortened by 3 bases and J by 2 bases, with 10 bases between the two germline ends.

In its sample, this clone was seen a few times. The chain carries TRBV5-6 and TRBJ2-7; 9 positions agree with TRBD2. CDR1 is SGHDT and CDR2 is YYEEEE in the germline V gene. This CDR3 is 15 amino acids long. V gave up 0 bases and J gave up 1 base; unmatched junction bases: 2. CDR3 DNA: TGTGCCAGCAGCTTGGGACTAGCGGCTTCCTACGAGCAGTACTTC. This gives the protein CASSLGLAASYEQYF.

Written as DNA, the CDR3 is TGCAGCGTTTCTTCCGTCCTGAACACCGGGGAGCTGTTTTTT. Translating gives CSVSSVLNTGELFF. The chain recombines TRBV29-1 with TRBJ2-2; D gene unclear. CDR3 length: 14 residues. Germline CDR1 reads SQVTM; CDR2 reads ANQGSEA. Trimming removed 5 bases from V and 1 base from J, with 11 bases in between.

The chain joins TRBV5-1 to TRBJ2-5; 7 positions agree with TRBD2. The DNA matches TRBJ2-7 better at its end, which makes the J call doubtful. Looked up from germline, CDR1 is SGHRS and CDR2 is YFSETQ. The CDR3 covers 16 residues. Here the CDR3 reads CASSLAPGGSQDEQYF. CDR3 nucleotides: TGCGCCAGCAGCTTGGCTCCAGGCGGGAGCCAGGACGAGCAGTACTTC.

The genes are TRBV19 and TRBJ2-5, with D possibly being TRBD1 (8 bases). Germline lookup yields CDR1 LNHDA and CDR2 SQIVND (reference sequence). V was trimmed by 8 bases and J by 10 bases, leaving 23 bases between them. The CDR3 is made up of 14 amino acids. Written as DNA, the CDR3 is TGTGCCAGTCAGGGGGCGACACGTGGGGGGGGCCAGTACTTC. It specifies CASQGATRGGGQYF.

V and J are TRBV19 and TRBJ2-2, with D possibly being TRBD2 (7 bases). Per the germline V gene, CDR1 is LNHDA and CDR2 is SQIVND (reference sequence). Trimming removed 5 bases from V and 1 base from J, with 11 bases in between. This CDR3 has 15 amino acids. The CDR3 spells CASSGGALNTGELFF. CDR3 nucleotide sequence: TGTGCCAGTAGTGGGGGGGCCTTGAACACCGGGGAGCTGTTTTTT.

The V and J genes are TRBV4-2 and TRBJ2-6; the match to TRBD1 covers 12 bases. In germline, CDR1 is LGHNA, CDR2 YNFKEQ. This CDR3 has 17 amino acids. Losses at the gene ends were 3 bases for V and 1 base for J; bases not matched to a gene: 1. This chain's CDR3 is CASSQGQGASGANVLTF. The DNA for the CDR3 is TGTGCCAGCAGCCAGGGACAGGGGGCGTCTGGGGCCAACGTCCTGACTTTC.

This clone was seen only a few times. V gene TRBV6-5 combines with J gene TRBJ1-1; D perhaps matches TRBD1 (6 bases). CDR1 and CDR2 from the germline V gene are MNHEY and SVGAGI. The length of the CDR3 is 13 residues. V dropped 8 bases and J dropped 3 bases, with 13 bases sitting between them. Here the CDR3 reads CASANRAYTEAFF. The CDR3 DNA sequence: TGTGCCAGCGCTAACAGGGCCTACACTGAAGCTTTCTTT.

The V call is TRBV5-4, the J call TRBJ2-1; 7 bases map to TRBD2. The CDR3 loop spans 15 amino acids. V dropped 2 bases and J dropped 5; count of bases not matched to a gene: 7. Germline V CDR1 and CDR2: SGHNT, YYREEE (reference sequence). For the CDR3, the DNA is TGTGCCAGCAGCTTAGGCGCGGGAGTACACAATGAGCAGTTCTTC. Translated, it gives CASSLGAGVHNEQFF.

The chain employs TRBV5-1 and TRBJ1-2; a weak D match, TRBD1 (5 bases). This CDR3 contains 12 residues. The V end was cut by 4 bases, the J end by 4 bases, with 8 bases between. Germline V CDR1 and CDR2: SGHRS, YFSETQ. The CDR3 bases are TGCGCCAGCAGCCCCGACAGCTATGGCTACACCTTC. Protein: CASSPDSYGYTF. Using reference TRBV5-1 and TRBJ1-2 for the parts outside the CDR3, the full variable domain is KAGVTQTPRYLIKTRGQQVTLSCSPISGHRSVSWYQQTPGQGLQFLFEYFSETQRNKGNFPGRFSGRQFSNSRSEMNVSTLELGDSALYLCASSPDSYGYTFGSGTRLTVV.

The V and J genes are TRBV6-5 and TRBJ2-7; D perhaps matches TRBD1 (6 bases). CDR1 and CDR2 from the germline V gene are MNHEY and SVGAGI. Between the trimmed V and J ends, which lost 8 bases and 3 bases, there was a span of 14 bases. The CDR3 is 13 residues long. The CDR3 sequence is CASRADSNYEQYF. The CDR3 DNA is TGTGCCAGCCGGGCGGACAGCAACTACGAGCAGTACTTC.

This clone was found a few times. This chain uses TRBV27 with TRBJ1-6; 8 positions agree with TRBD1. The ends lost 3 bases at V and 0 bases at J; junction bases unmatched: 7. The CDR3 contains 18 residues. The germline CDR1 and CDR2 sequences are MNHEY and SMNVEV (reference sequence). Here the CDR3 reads CASSLRTGYSSYNSPLHF. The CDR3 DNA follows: TGTGCCAGCAGTTTGAGGACAGGGTATAGCTCCTATAATTCACCCCTCCACTTT.

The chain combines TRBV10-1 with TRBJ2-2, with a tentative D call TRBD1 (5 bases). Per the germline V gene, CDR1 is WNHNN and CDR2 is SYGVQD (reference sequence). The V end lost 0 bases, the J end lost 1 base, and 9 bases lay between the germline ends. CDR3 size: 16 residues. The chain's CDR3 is CASSESNDRNTGELFF. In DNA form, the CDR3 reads TGCGCCAGCAGTGAGTCGAACGACAGGAACACCGGGGAGCTGTTTTTT.

The CDR3 DNA follows: TGTGCCAGCTCACCAAGTCCGGGGAGAGGAGGTGGGGACACTGAAGCTTTCTTT. This encodes CASSPSPGRGGGDTEAFF. The chain employs TRBV18 and TRBJ1-1; D gene unclear. V was shortened by 2 bases and J by 3 bases, with 22 bases between the two germline ends. CDR3 length: 18 residues. The germline gives CDR1 KGHSH, CDR2 LQKENI.

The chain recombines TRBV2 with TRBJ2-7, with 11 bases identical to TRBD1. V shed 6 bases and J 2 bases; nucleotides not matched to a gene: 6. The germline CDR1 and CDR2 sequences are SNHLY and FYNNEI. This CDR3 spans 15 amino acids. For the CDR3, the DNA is TGTGCCAGCAGAAGGGGACAGGGGGGGACCTACGAGCAGTACTTC. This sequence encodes CASRRGQGGTYEQYF.

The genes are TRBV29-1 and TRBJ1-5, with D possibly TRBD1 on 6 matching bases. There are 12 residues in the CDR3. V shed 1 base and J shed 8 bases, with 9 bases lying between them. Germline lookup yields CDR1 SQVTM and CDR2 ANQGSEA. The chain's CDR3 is CSVEVGGKPQHF. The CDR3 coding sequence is TGCAGCGTTGAAGTAGGGGGAAAGCCCCAGCATTTT.

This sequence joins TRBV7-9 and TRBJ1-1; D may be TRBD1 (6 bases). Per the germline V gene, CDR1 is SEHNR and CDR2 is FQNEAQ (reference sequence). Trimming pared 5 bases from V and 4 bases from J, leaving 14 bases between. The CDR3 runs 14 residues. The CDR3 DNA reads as TGTGCCAGCAGCGTTTTAGGGGGGGGCACTGAAGCTTTCTTT. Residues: CASSVLGGGTEAFF.

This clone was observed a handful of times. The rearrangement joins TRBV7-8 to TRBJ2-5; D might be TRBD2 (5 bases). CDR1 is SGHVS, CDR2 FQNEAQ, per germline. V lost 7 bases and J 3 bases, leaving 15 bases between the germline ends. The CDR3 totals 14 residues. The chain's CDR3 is CASTPPRGKETQYF. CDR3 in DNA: TGTGCCAGCACACCACCCAGAGGGAAAGAGACCCAGTACTTC.

CDR3 loop: CASRDSGLGSPLHF. The CDR3 DNA sequence: TGTGCCAGCAGGGACAGCGGCCTTGGTTCACCCCTCCACTTT. This chain links TRBV28 with TRBJ1-6; the D gene is possibly TRBD1 (6 bases). Deletions cut 6 bases from V and 9 bases from J, with 15 bases between. The CDR3 contains 14 residues. Germline lookup yields CDR1 MDHEN and CDR2 SYDVKM. Full variable domain (rest looked up from reference TRBV28 and TRBJ1-6): DVKVTQSSRYLVKRTGEKVFLECVQDMDHENMFWYRQDPGLGLRLIYFSYDVKMKEKGDIPEGYSVSREKKERFSLILESASTNQTSMYLCASRDSGLGSPLHFGNGTRLTVT.